This entry concerns a single T cell receptor beta chain. This sample is part of a study of blood T cell repertoires in COVID-19. Across the whole study: Specimens from acute and convalescent COVID-19 originated in the United States, Italy and Spain.

There are 17 residues in the CDR3. Germline loops: CDR1 SGHRS, CDR2 YFSETQ. V lost 3 bases and J 0 bases, leaving 17 bases between the germline ends. Generated by immunoSEQ multiplex PCR, the TCRdb table keeps only in-frame clones and is missing some. The sample has a few hundred thousand clones; roughly 91% are singletons. The chain employs TRBV5-1 and TRBJ2-3, with D unclear. The sequencing input was PBMCs or T cells enriched from blood (not recorded which). The TCR comes from a woman younger than 45 who had recovered from COVID-19. This CDR3 is CASSSVVSGGSTDTQYF. The CDR3 DNA reads TGCGCCAGCAGCTCCGTTGTGTCTGGCGGTAGCACAGATACGCAGTATTTT.